This passage covers 30 T cell receptor beta chains from one sample sequenced in a study of shared clonotypes between healthy human individuals. Libraries were prepared by immunoSEQ multiplex PCR; TCRdb keeps only in-frame clonotypes and omits some of them. This sample yields millions of clones, of which 90% to 95% are seen a single time; under 2% belongs to the top ten. Naive-designated CD8 cells lacked CD45RO, were positively enriched for CCR7, and omitted terminally differentiated effector memory CD45RA+ cells. The sequenced sample consisted of naive CD8+ T cells from PBMCs. These receptors came from a man aged 18 to 30 in good health. Some clones in this sample may be carry-over from other donors' samples.

CDR3 coding DNA: TGTGCCAGCAGCGTAGCTGGGGCGTCGCGGGGCAATCAGCCCCAGCATTTT. Amino acids: CASSVAGASRGNQPQHF. The rearrangement joins TRBV9 to TRBJ1-5; TRBD1 might be the D (5 bases). The CDR3 is made up of 17 amino acids. Trimming shortened V by 0 bases and J by 2 bases, and 15 bases separated the two germline ends. Looked up from germline, CDR1 is SGDLS and CDR2 is YYNGEE.

The J gene is TRBJ1-2, the V gene TRBV7-9; D call uncertain. V was clipped by 1 base and J by 2 bases, with 8 bases between them. The germline V gene has CDR1 SEHNR and CDR2 FQNEAQ (reference sequence). The CDR3 runs 14 residues. In DNA form, the CDR3 reads TGTGCCAGCAGCTTAGTTTCAAGAAACTATGGCTACACCTTC. It codes for CASSLVSRNYGYTF.

This sequence joins TRBV7-9 and TRBJ2-5; TRBD1 or TRBD2 may be the D gene (5 bases each). This CDR3 region has 15 residues. Germline CDR1 and CDR2: SEHNR and FQNEAQ (reference sequence). V was shortened by 2 bases and J by 9 bases, with 19 bases between the two germline ends. CDR3 protein: CASSLPDSPGVAQYF. CDR3 sequence (DNA): TGTGCCAGCAGCTTACCCGACAGCCCCGGGGTAGCCCAGTACTTC.

This sequence joins TRBV12-5 and TRBJ2-5, with 13 nucleotides matching TRBD2. J lost 3 bases, V lost 6 bases, and 7 bases had no gene match. The CDR3 length is 16 residues. CDR1 is LGHNT, CDR2 FRNRAP, per germline. The CDR3 nucleotides are TGTGCTAGTGGCGGACTAGCGGGAGACCGGGAAGAGACCCAGTACTTC. Translated, it gives CASGGLAGDREETQYF.

The chain carries TRBV4-2 and TRBJ2-7; TRBD1 matches 7 bases. Germline loops: CDR1 LGHNA, CDR2 YNFKEQ. The CDR3 covers 14 residues. Germline trimming cut 2 bases from V and 1 base from J; bases unmatched to any gene: 2. CDR3 region: CASSQLDRSYEQYF. The CDR3 DNA reads TGTGCCAGCAGCCAACTGGACAGGTCCTACGAGCAGTACTTC.

The chain carries TRBV7-3 and TRBJ2-7; the D call may be TRBD1 or TRBD2 (5 bases each). Germline CDR1 is SGHTA and CDR2 is FQGTGA. The CDR3 totals 14 residues. V was shortened by 0 bases and J by 4 bases, with 10 bases between the two germline ends. The CDR3 DNA sequence: TGTGCCAGCAGCTTAACGACAGAGGGGTACGAGCAGTACTTC. Amino acid sequence: CASSLTTEGYEQYF.

V is TRBV7-3 and J is TRBJ2-2; TRBD1 aligns across 9 bases. The junction had 9 bases not matched to a gene; V was cut back by 5 bases and J by 5 bases. This CDR3 is 16 amino acids long. The germline V gene has CDR1 SGHTA and CDR2 FQGTGA. CDR3 nucleotides: TGTGCCAGCAGCCCTGACAGGGGGTTGTTTACCGGGGAGCTGTTTTTT. Its translation: CASSPDRGLFTGELFF.

The V and J genes are TRBV7-2 and TRBJ2-3, with no clear D. The CDR3 has 13 residues. Trimming shortened V by 5 bases and J by 2 bases, and 8 bases separated the two germline ends. Germline CDR1 is SGHTA and CDR2 is FQGNSA. CDR3 sequence: CASSPIHTDTQYF. For the CDR3, the DNA is TGTGCCAGCAGCCCGATACACACAGATACGCAGTATTTT.

This clone was observed a handful of times. The genes are TRBV11-2 and TRBJ2-1; TRBD2 agrees at 7 bases. V trimming: 5 bases; J trimming: 2 bases; junction bases outside the gene matches: 12. CDR3 length equals 17 residues. Germline V gives CDR1 SGHAT, CDR2 FQNNGV. The CDR3 sequence: CASSPFLSGGTYNEQFF. The CDR3 bases are TGTGCCAGCAGCCCCTTCTTGTCGGGGGGTACCTACAATGAGCAGTTCTTC.

The chain has TRBV10-3 and TRBJ2-7; 9 positions match TRBD1. The V segment lost 4 bases and the J segment 3 bases; nucleotides outside the gene matches: 13. The CDR3 consists of 17 residues. The germline V gene encodes CDR1 ENHRY and CDR2 SYGVKD. The CDR3, as DNA: TGTGCCATCAGTGCGCCTACAACGGACAGGGGCTTCTACGAGCAGTACTTC. It specifies CAISAPTTDRGFYEQYF.

The chain couples TRBV6-6 to TRBJ2-7; D perhaps matches TRBD1 (5 bases). The germline V and J ends were trimmed by 6 bases and 3 bases, with 9 bases remaining between them. CDR1 is MNHNY and CDR2 is SVGAGI in the germline V gene (reference sequence). CDR3 size: 12 residues. The DNA of the CDR3 is TGTGCCAGCAGGGGGCTATTCTACGAGCAGTACTTC. It translates to CASRGLFYEQYF.

The genes are TRBV27 and TRBJ2-7; TRBD2 agrees at 15 bases. Trimming took 6 bases from V and 1 from J; bases not matched to a gene: 10. The germline V gene has CDR1 MNHEY and CDR2 SMNVEV (reference sequence). The CDR3 is 18 amino acids. The CDR3 DNA sequence: TGTGCCAGCAGCCCTTTAGGACTAGCGGGAGGGTTTTCCTACGAGCAGTACTTC. It codes for CASSPLGLAGGFSYEQYF.

This chain uses TRBV6-6 with TRBJ2-3; 10 nucleotides line up with TRBD2. The germline V gene has CDR1 MNHNY and CDR2 SVGAGI (reference sequence). CDR3 length: 15 residues. The junction had 5 bases not matched to a gene; V was cut back by 5 bases and J by 3 bases. The CDR3 sequence: CASSGRTSGTDTQYF. As DNA, the CDR3 is TGTGCCAGCAGTGGTCGGACTAGCGGAACAGATACGCAGTATTTT.

Of note for this clone: Within the sample, other DNA sequences also encode this same CDR3. The V call is TRBV27, the J call TRBJ2-7; D perhaps matches TRBD2 (6 bases). Germline CDR1 reads MNHEY; CDR2 reads SMNVEV (reference sequence). Trimming removed 0 bases from V and 0 bases from J, with 9 bases in between. The length of the CDR3 is 15 residues. The CDR3 spells CASSLSGSSSYEQYF. The CDR3 bases are TGTGCCAGCAGTTTATCCGGGAGTAGCTCCTACGAGCAGTACTTC.

This clone was seen a single time. The chain is built from TRBV9 and TRBJ1-2; no definite D call. The V gene's germline CDR1 is SGDLS and CDR2 YYNGEE. V was shortened by 0 bases and J by 8 bases, with 20 bases between the two germline ends. CDR3 length: 16 amino acids. The CDR3 DNA reads as TGTGCCAGCAGCGTAGGGGGATTAGACTTCTTAGGAGGCTACACCTTC. It codes for CASSVGGLDFLGGYTF.

The chain employs TRBV6-5 and TRBJ2-3; D not resolved. Trimming stripped 6 bases from V and 3 bases from J, with 13 bases between. This CDR3 is 14 amino acids long. Germline V gives CDR1 MNHEY, CDR2 SVGAGI. CDR3 DNA sequence: TGTGCCAGCAGGGAAGTAGGAGCTACAGATACGCAGTATTTT. Protein sequence: CASREVGATDTQYF.

This chain joins TRBV7-9 and TRBJ2-2; possible D gene TRBD2, 6 bases. With 2 bases removed from V and 7 bases from J, the gap between germline ends came to 17 bases. This CDR3 has 16 residues. Germline lookup yields CDR1 SEHNR and CDR2 FQNEAQ (reference sequence). The CDR3 DNA reads as TGTGCCAGCAGCTTAATCGGGAGAGGGAGTGACGGGGAGCTGTTTTTT. This gives the protein CASSLIGRGSDGELFF.

The chain employs TRBV6-1 and TRBJ2-2; no firm D call. In germline, CDR1 is MNHNS, CDR2 SASEGT. The CDR3 length is 14 residues. V was clipped by 0 bases and J by 6 bases, with 8 bases between them. CDR3 protein: CASSEASGPGELFF. The CDR3 DNA follows: TGTGCCAGCAGTGAAGCTTCGGGTCCCGGGGAGCTGTTTTTT.

This clone was seen only once. This chain's CDR3 is CASSPPVGSVIPDTQYF. The CDR3 nucleotides are TGTGCCAGCTCACCACCGGTTGGTAGCGTCATCCCAGATACGCAGTATTTT. V and J are TRBV18 and TRBJ2-3; maybe TRBD2 (5 bases). The length of the CDR3 is 17 residues. Germline CDR1 is KGHSH and CDR2 is LQKENI. Deletions cut 0 bases from V and 4 bases from J, with 17 bases between.

This clone has a single count. The rearrangement uses TRBV5-1 and TRBJ2-1; 12 positions match TRBD2. The CDR3 is 20 amino acids. V trimming: 4 bases; J trimming: 2 bases; junction bases outside the gene matches: 16. The germline V gene encodes CDR1 SGHRS and CDR2 YFSETQ. In nucleotides, the CDR3 is TGCGCCAGCAGCCCCGGCCGCCTAGCGGGAGGGCCTTTGGCCTACAATGAGCAGTTCTTC. This translates into CASSPGRLAGGPLAYNEQFF.

This clone has a single count. This sequence joins TRBV19 and TRBJ2-1; weak D call: TRBD1 (6 bases). This CDR3 is built from 13 residues. Trimming removed 2 bases from V and 9 bases from J, with 11 bases in between. CDR1 LNHDA and CDR2 SQIVND come from the germline V gene (reference sequence). CDR3 sequence: CASSITTRGEQFF. Here the CDR3 DNA reads TGTGCCAGTAGTATAACGACCAGGGGTGAGCAGTTCTTC.

This clone came up once. The sample holds other DNA sequences that translate to the same CDR3. The V gene is TRBV19, the J gene TRBJ2-1; TRBD2 might be the D (5 bases). The ends were cut back, 3 bases at V and 7 bases at J, with 7 bases in the middle. The germline gives CDR1 LNHDA, CDR2 SQIVND (reference sequence). This CDR3 spans 12 amino acids. CDR3 sequence (DNA): TGTGCCAGTAGTATGAGGGTAAATGAGCAGTTCTTC. It yields the protein CASSMRVNEQFF. Full variable domain (remainder filled in from reference TRBV19 and TRBJ2-1): DGGITQSPKYLFRKEGQNVTLSCEQNLNHDAMYWYRQDPGQGLRLIYYSQIVNDFQKGDIAEGYSVSREKKESFPLTVTSAQKNPTAFYLCASSMRVNEQFFGPGTRLTVL.

This clone was found once. The chain joins TRBV29-1 to TRBJ2-4; 7 bases are a match to TRBD1. The trim removed 5 bases at V and 5 bases at J, leaving 0 bases unmatched. This CDR3 is 11 amino acids long. Germline V CDR1 and CDR2: SQVTM, ANQGSEA. CDR3: CSVQGENIQYF. The DNA of the CDR3 is TGCAGCGTTCAGGGGGAAAACATTCAGTACTTC.

V is TRBV5-1 and J is TRBJ2-1; possible D gene TRBD1, 6 bases. The ends were cut back, 4 bases at V and 0 bases at J, with 11 bases in the middle. This CDR3 contains 15 residues. Looked up from germline, CDR1 is SGHRS and CDR2 is YFSETQ. The CDR3 DNA sequence: TGCGCCAGCAGCCGGACAGCCTCCTCCTACAATGAGCAGTTCTTC. It codes for CASSRTASSYNEQFF.

CDR3 residues: CASSPQGGEGYTF. Written as DNA, the CDR3 is TGTGCCAGCAGCCCCCAGGGGGGAGAGGGCTACACCTTC. The chain recombines TRBV4-2 with TRBJ1-2, with 7 bases matching TRBD1. The ends lost 4 bases at V and 8 bases at J; junction bases unmatched: 7. This CDR3 is built from 13 residues. Germline lookup yields CDR1 LGHNA and CDR2 YNFKEQ.

V and J are TRBV7-9 and TRBJ1-3; D remains unclear. CDR1 is SEHNR, CDR2 FQNEAQ, per germline (reference sequence). There are 16 residues in the CDR3. Trimming stripped 2 bases from V and 0 bases from J, with 11 bases between. The CDR3 DNA sequence: TGTGCCAGCAGCTTAATTGCTGCCGACTCTGGAAACACCATATATTTT. It is translated as CASSLIAADSGNTIYF.

This chain uses TRBV18 with TRBJ2-1; TRBD1 matches at 10 bases. With V trimmed by 6 bases and J by 6 bases, 8 bases remained unmatched. In germline, CDR1 is KGHSH, CDR2 LQKENI. CDR3 size: 15 residues. DNA of the CDR3: TGTGCCAGCTCCCCCGGGACAGGGGCAGGCAATGAGCAGTTCTTC. Translated, it gives CASSPGTGAGNEQFF.

The rearrangement uses TRBV27 and TRBJ2-1; 10 nucleotides line up with TRBD1. This CDR3 is built from 15 residues. V was pared by 0 bases and J by 6 bases, with 2 bases of the junction left unmatched. CDR1 is MNHEY, CDR2 SMNVEV, per germline (reference sequence). CDR3 in DNA: TGTGCCAGCAGTTTATCATGGGACAGGGGCAATGAGCAGTTCTTC. It translates to CASSLSWDRGNEQFF.

This clone occurred once. The V and J genes are TRBV19 and TRBJ2-3, with a possible D match to TRBD2 (5 bases). The CDR3 contains 16 residues. Trimming took off 4 bases at V and 0 bases at J, with 14 bases between the two ends. Germline CDR1 is LNHDA and CDR2 is SQIVND (reference sequence). In DNA, the CDR3 is TGTGCCAGTAGTAGTCGGGGTCACCCTAGCACAGATACGCAGTATTTT. It specifies CASSSRGHPSTDTQYF.

The chain carries TRBV7-9 and TRBJ2-3, with 8 bases fitting TRBD1. There are 14 residues in the CDR3. V lost 3 bases to trimming and J lost 4 bases; unmatched junction nucleotides: 3. From germline, CDR1 is SEHNR and CDR2 FQNEAQ (reference sequence). CDR3 in DNA: TGTGCCAGCAGCTTGACAGGGGTCTCAGATACGCAGTATTTT. It specifies CASSLTGVSDTQYF. Combining the CDR3 with reference TRBV7-9 and TRBJ2-3 gives the whole variable domain DTGVSQNPRHKITKRGQNVTFRCDPISEHNRLYWYRQTLGQGPEFLTYFQNEAQLEKSRLLSDRFSAERPKGSFSTLEIQRTEQGDSAMYLCASSLTGVSDTQYFGPGTRLTVL.